This TCR beta chain was profiled in a study of blood T cell repertoires in COVID-19. TCRdb keeps only in-frame clones here, not all; method: immunoSEQ multiplex PCR. Of fewer than 200,000 clones in the sample, about 88% were seen once. With 3 bases clipped from V and 2 bases from J, the junction kept 4 bases outside the gene matches. CDR3 size: 15 residues. From germline, CDR1 is SGHRS and CDR2 YFSETQ. The sample was peripheral blood. The gene calls are TRBV5-1 and TRBJ2-1; 8 nucleotides line up with TRBD2. This TCR derives from a man aged 60 to 69 with acute or convalescent COVID-19. Here the CDR3 reads CASSSGTSTYNEQFF. In DNA form, the CDR3 reads TGCGCCAGCAGCTCTGGGACTAGTACCTACAATGAGCAGTTCTTC.